This TCR beta chain was found in a study of blood T cell repertoires in COVID-19. Turning to the study itself: Samples came from the United States, Italy and Spain, spanning acute and convalescent COVID-19. Nucleic acid was either cDNA or gDNA, and it came from T cells, B-cell-depleted T cells, or PBMCs.

Enrolment of Seattle patients took place during active infection, and they were followed longitudinally. In the original processing: The authors estimated nucleated cell counts from reference gene primer amplification. Some clones are missing from TCRdb's copy, which holds only in-frame ones; the method was immunoSEQ multiplex PCR. V and J calls and clone size are as listed in that table; D and trimming were resolved from the DNA. The sample carries under 70,000 clones, around 87% recorded once. From germline, CDR1 is SNHLY and CDR2 FYNNEI. The CDR3 is made up of 15 amino acids. V lost 7 bases, J lost 3 bases, and 15 bases lay in between.

This sequence originates from a woman aged 55-70 years with COVID-19, enrolled during active disease. The sequenced sample was peripheral blood. The gene calls are TRBV2 and TRBJ2-2; weak D call: TRBD1 (6 bases). The CDR3 sequence is CASNEGRGDTGELFF. CDR3 coding DNA: TGTGCCAGCAACGAGGGCAGGGGCGACACCGGGGAGCTGTTTTTT.